This T cell receptor beta chain stems from a study of T cell repertoires in aging, cancer and after chemotherapy (dated by TCRdb to the late 2010s). Background on the whole study: Donors spanned six age groups from 30 or younger to 70 or older, with at least three individuals per group. The cohort comprised over 200 cancer patients, some 90 with hematological and around 120 with solid cancers, plus 95 healthy donors as a reference group. TCR repertoires from healthy donor controls were recorded over periods of several months to years and showed clear clonal overlap between repeated samplings. To examine immunoaging and T cell reconstitution after chemotherapy, the study profiled TCR beta repertoires in peripheral blood from healthy donors and cancer patients. Some 9 million TCR reads were contained in the full dataset. General conclusions and limits of the study: It was noted by the authors that conclusions about immunological memory after chemotherapy cannot be drawn from the repertoire data. In both cancer cohorts, the median generation probability rose over the chemotherapy interval, which suggests that the repertoire was reconstituted through rebound thymic output. Compared with age-matched healthy donors, untreated patients with hematological or solid cancers had significantly lower TCR diversity and higher clonality in blood. In healthy donors, the decline in TCR diversity with age was mainly explained by loss of richness, whereas in cancer patients loss of evenness was also found to contribute.

Rearranged TRB sequences spanning V, D and J segments were amplified by multiplex touch-down PCR using a mixed TRB-A/B primer pool. Illumina adapters and sample indices were attached to the amplicons in two consecutive PCR reactions using Phusion HS II polymerase. The amplicons were purified from gel with the NucleoSpin Gel and PCR Clean-up kit and then assessed with Qubit and an Agilent 2100 Bioanalyzer. The libraries were sequenced on an Illumina MiSeq with 600-cycle, single-indexed, paired-end runs. The study's processing was this. Processing of the TRB sequences was carried out with MiXCR versions 2.12 and 3.0.5. Each unique CDR3 nucleotide sequence was counted as one clone, and only productive sequences with at least two reads were retained. Repertoire metrics included Shannon diversity, evenness, clonality (one minus evenness), and alpha-parameterized diversity profiles from alpha 0 to 5. The IGoR algorithm was used to compute generation probabilities of clones in paired pre- and post-chemotherapy samples. TCRdb passed the public sequencing reads through fastp at Q25 and MiXCR, retaining productive beta sequences. Each CDR3 protein gets just one entry, which takes the most common genes and DNA from the rows behind it. TCRdb's processing, not the study's, gives the V and J calls here. This sample has about 9,200 distinct CDR3 sequences in its table, and roughly 36% of those were observed once. Together, the top ten hold roughly 3.5% of the sample.

TCR beta rearrangements were amplified from genomic DNA isolated from peripheral blood, not from sorted cells or RNA. About this clonotype itself: What antigen it recognizes has not been identified. It has no much larger one-base neighbor in the sample; base qualities were not kept.

From cysteine to phenylalanine, the CDR3 is 15 amino acids long. Only the CDR3 part of the read is kept: 45 bases, read in frame from the first base. CDR1 is given as WNHNN and CDR2 as SYGVQD, both from the germline V gene (reference sequence). Trimming accounts for 6 bases at V and 2 bases at J, while the number of junction bases matched to no gene is 3. Sequenced sample: blood. The rearranged segments are TRBV10-1 and TRBJ2-3, with TRBD2 identical over 12 junction bases. The TCR originated in a human donor in good health. Read as DNA, the sequence is TGCGCCAGCAGCCGACTAGCGGGAGACACAGATACGCAGTATTTT. Protein translation: CASSRLAGDTDTQYF.